The table lists the clone carrying this T cell receptor (beta chain) with a few counts. This CDR3 region has 14 residues. Germline CDR1 SGHRS, CDR2 YFSETQ. Deletions cut 4 bases from V and 3 bases from J, with 14 bases between. The source of the sample is a study of blood T cell repertoires in COVID-19. Background on the study: There were acute and convalescent COVID-19 samples, and they came from the United States, Italy and Spain. T cells, B-cell-depleted T cells, or PBMCs provided the cDNA or gDNA that served as material.

How the authors handled the data: Nucleated cell counts were estimated from reference gene primer amplification. Clones were sequenced by immunoSEQ multiplex PCR, and TCRdb holds only the in-frame ones, with some missing. V and J calls and clone size follow that table, whereas D and trimming were derived from the DNA. The top ten clones hold about 2% of a sample with approximately 150,000 clones, 88% of them seen once. The TCR originated in a man in his 70s with active COVID-19. The sample taken for sequencing was peripheral blood. The rearrangement joins TRBV5-1 to TRBJ2-7, with D possibly being TRBD2 (5 bases). In nucleotides, the CDR3 is TGCGCCAGCAGCCCCGGGATCGCCTTCTACGAGCAGTACTTC. It encodes CASSPGIAFYEQYF.